Reported below is one TCR beta chain. The data belong to a study of blood T cell repertoires in COVID-19. Original analysis: Estimation of nucleated cell counts relied on the amplification of reference gene primers. Profiling relied on immunoSEQ multiplex PCR, and the TCRdb table lists in-frame clones only, not all of them. V and J calls and clone size are as listed in that table; D and trimming were resolved from the DNA. Of around 300,000 clones in the sample, around 86% were seen once. Germline V gene data show CDR1 as LNHDA and CDR2 as SQIVND (reference sequence). V lost 4 bases to trimming and J lost 3 bases, with 12 bases between them. CDR3 length equals 14 residues.

The sample was PBMCs or T cells enriched from blood (not recorded which). V is TRBV19 and J is TRBJ1-2, with D perhaps matching TRBD1 (5 bases). This clonotype was sampled from a woman in her 40s who had recovered from COVID-19. The CDR3 sequence: CASSTGHSDYGYTF. The CDR3 DNA reads TGTGCCAGTAGTACCGGACACTCCGACTATGGCTACACCTTC.